These T cell receptor beta chains were read from a single sample in a study of cytomegalovirus exposure and HLA in healthy donors. Sequenced by immunoSEQ multiplex PCR; TCRdb stores in-frame clones only, minus some. Here the sample table reports 100,000 to 150,000 clones. Sequenced material: PBMCs. The receptor source for this set is a man younger than 35 in good health and CMV-seronegative. Each CDR3 is given with its conserved first and last residue. The D gene is left open where the match is weak.

v_gene	len	d_gene	j_gene	CDR3aa
TRBV2	13	.	TRBJ2-5	CASSVREEETQYF
TRBV9	15	.	TRBJ2-2	CASSLAPGNTGELFF
TRBV15	13	.	TRBJ1-5	CATSRVPNQPQHF
TRBV19	13	TRBD1	TRBJ1-2	CASTDRVNYGYTF
TRBV14	13	TRBD2	TRBJ2-7	CASRGTISYEQYF
TRBV29-1	11	TRBD1	TRBJ1-2	CSVGDREGYAF
TRBV28	14	.	TRBJ1-1	CASTLLGGRAEAFF
TRBV7-9	12	TRBD1	TRBJ2-7	CASSRDRGEQYF
TRBV4-1	11	.	TRBJ2-3	CASSQFNTQYF
TRBV5-1	16	TRBD1	TRBJ1-1	CASSLDSGGADTEAFF
TRBV5-1	15	TRBD2	TRBJ2-5	CASSPSGASGETQYF
TRBV30	16	.	TRBJ1-1	CAWSPLYSGEGTEAFF
TRBV29-1	14	TRBD1	TRBJ2-7	CSVGKGTGYYEQYF
TRBV5-6	15	.	TRBJ2-7	CASSQITRTTYEQYF
TRBV5-4	16	.	TRBJ2-3	CASSLGPGEGTDTQYF
TRBV6-1	14	TRBD1	TRBJ1-5	CASSQGQSNQPQHF
TRBV15	14	.	TRBJ1-2	CATSRQRSVQGYTF
TRBV25-1	13	.	TRBJ2-2	CASSLPVTGELFF
TRBV6-1	15	TRBD2	TRBJ2-3	CAAAYSGGAADTQYF
TRBV4-1	13	.	TRBJ2-2	CASSQPLTGELFF
TRBV27	13	.	TRBJ2-7	CASSLRLFYEQYF
TRBV6-1	14	TRBD1	TRBJ2-7	CASSEGQGADEQYF
TRBV5-1	18	TRBD2	TRBJ2-1	CASSLGLLSSGSYNEQFF
TRBV6-5	15	.	TRBJ2-7	CASSSQGAKIDEQYF
TRBV5-1	14	.	TRBJ1-2	CASSLGQGSGGYTF
TRBV5-1	18	TRBD2	TRBJ2-7	CASSLGLAGGPGSYEQYF
TRBV11-2	18	.	TRBJ1-1	CASSLRGQLSLLNTEAFF
TRBV30	13	.	TRBJ1-4	CAWSGQLNEKLFF